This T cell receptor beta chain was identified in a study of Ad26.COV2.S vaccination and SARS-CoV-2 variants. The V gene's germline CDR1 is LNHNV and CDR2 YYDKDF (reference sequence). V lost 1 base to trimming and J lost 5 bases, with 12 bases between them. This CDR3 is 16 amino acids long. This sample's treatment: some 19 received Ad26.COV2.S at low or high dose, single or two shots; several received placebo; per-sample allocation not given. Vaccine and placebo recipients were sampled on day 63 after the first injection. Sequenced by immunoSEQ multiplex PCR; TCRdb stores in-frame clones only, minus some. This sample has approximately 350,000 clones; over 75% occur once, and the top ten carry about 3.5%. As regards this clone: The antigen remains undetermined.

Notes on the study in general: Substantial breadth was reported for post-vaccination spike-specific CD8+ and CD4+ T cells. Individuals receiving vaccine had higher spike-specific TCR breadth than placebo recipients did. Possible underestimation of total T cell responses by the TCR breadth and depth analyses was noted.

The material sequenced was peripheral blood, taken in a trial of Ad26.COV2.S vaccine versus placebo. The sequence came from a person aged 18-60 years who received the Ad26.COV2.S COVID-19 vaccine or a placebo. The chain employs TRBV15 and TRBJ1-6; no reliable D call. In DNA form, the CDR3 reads TGTGCCACCAGCAGAGTTTTTACAGCAGATAATTCACCCCTCCACTTT. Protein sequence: CATSRVFTADNSPLHF.